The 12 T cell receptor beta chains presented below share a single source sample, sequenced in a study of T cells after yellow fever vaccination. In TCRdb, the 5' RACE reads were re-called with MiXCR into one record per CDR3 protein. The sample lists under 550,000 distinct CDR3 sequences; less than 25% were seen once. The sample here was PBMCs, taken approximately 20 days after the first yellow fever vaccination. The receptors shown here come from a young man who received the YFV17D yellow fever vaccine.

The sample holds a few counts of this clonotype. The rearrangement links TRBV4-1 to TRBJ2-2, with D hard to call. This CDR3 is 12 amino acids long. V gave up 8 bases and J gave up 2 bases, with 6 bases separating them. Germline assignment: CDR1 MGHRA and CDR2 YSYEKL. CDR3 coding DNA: TGCGCCAGCGCAGAAAACACCGGGGAGCTGTTTTTT. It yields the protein CASAENTGELFF.

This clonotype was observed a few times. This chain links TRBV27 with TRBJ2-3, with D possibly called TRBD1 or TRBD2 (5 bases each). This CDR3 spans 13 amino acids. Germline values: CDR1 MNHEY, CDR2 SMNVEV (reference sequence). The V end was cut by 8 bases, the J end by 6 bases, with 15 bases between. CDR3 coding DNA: TGTGCCAGCTTCGCAGACAGAGGGGATACGCAGTATTTT. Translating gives CASFADRGDTQYF.

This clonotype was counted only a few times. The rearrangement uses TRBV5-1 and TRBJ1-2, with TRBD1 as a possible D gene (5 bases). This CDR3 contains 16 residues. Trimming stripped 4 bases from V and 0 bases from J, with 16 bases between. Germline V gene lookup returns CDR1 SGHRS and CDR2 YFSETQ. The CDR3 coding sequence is TGCGCCAGCAGCGCCGTAACAGGAGCCGCTAACTATGGCTACACCTTC. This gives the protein CASSAVTGAANYGYTF.

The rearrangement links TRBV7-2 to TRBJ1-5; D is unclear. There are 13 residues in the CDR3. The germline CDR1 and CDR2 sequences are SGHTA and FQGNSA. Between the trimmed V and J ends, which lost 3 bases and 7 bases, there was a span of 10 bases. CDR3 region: CASSFRTRQPQHF. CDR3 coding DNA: TGTGCCAGCAGCTTCCGGACGAGGCAGCCCCAGCATTTT.

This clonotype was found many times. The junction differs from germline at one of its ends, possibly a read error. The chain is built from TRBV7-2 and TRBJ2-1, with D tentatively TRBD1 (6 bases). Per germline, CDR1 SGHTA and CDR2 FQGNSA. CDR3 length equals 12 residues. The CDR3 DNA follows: TGCGCCAGCAGCTTGGGTGGGGGCGAGCAGTTCTTC. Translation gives CASSLGGGEQFF.

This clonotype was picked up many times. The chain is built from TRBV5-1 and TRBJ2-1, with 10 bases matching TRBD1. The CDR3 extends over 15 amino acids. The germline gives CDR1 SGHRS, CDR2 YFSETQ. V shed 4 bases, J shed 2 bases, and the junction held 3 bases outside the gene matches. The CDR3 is CASSVGTGAYNEQFF. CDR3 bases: TGCGCCAGCAGCGTGGGGACAGGGGCCTACAATGAGCAGTTCTTC.

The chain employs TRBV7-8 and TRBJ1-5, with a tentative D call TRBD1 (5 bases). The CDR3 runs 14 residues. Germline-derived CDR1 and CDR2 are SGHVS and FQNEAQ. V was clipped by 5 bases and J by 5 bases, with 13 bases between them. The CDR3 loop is CASSPLGTDQPQHF. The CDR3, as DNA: TGTGCCAGCAGCCCCCTGGGGACGGATCAGCCCCAGCATTTT.

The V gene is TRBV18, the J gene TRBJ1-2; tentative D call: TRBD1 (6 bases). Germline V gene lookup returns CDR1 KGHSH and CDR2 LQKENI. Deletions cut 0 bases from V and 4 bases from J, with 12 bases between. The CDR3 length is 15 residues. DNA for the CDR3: TGTGCCAGCTCACCACCGTCAGGGGTCACCTATGGCTACACCTTC. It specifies CASSPPSGVTYGYTF.

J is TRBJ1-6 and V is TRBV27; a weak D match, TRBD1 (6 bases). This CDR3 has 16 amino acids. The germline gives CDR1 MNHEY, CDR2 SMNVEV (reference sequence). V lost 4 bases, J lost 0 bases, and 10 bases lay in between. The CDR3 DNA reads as TGTGCCAGCAGTTCCCAGGGGAGCTCCTATAATTCACCCCTCCACTTT. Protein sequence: CASSSQGSSYNSPLHF.

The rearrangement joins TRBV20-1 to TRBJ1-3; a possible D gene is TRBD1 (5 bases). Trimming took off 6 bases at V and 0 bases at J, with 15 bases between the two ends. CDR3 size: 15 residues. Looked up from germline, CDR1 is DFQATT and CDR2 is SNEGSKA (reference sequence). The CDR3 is CSALGTHLSGNTIYF. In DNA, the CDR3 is TGCAGTGCGTTAGGGACGCACCTCTCTGGAAACACCATATATTTT.

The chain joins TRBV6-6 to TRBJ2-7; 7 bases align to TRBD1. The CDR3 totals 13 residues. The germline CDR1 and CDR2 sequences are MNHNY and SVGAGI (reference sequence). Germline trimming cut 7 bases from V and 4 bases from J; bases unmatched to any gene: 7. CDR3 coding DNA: TGTGCCAGCACCGGACAGGCCACTTACGAGCAGTACTTC. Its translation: CASTGQATYEQYF.

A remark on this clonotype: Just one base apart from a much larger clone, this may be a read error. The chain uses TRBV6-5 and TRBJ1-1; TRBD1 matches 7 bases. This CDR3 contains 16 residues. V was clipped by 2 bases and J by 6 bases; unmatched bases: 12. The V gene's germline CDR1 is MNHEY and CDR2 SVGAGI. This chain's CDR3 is CASSYPRGGRGAEAFF. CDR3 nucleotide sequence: TGTGCCAGCAGTTACCCACGAGGGGGCCGTGGGGCTGAAGCTTTCTTT.